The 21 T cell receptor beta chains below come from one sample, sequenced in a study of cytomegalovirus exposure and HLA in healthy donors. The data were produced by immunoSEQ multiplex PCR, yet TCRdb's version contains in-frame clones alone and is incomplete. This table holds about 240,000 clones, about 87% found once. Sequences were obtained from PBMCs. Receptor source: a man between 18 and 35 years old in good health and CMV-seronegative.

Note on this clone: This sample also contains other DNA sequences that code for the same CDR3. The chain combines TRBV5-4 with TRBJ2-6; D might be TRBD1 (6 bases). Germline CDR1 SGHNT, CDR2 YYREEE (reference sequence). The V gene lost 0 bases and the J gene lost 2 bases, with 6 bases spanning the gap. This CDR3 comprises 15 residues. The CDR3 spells CASSLDRAGANVLTF. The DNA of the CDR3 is TGTGCCAGCAGCTTGGACAGGGCTGGGGCCAACGTCCTGACTTTC.

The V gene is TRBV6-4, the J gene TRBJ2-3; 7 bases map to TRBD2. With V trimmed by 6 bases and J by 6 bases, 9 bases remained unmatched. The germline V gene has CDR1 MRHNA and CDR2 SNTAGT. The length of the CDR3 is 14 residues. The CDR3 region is CASRASGAGDTQYF. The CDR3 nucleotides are TGTGCCAGCAGGGCTAGCGGAGCGGGGGATACGCAGTATTTT.

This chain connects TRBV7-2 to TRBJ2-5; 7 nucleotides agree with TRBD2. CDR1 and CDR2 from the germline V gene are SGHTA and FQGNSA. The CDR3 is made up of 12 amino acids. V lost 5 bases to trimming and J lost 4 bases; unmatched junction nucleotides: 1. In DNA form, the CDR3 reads TGTGCCAGCAGCGGGGGGGGAGAGACCCAGTACTTC. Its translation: CASSGGGETQYF.

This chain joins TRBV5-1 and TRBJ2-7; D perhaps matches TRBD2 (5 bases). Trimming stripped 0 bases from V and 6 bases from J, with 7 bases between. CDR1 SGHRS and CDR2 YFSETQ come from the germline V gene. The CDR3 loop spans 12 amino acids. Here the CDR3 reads CASSLVAGEQYF. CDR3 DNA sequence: TGCGCCAGCAGCTTGGTCGCGGGCGAGCAGTACTTC.

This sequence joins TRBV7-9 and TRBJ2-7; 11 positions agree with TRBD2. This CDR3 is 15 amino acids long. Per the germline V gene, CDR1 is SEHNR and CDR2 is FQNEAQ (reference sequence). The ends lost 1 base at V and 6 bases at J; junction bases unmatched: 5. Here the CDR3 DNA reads TGTGCCAGCAGCTTAGAGACTAGCGGGACGCTCGAGCAGTACTTC. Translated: CASSLETSGTLEQYF. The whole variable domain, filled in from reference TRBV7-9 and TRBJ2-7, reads DTGVSQNPRHKITKRGQNVTFRCDPISEHNRLYWYRQTLGQGPEFLTYFQNEAQLEKSRLLSDRFSAERPKGSFSTLEIQRTEQGDSAMYLCASSLETSGTLEQYFGPGTRLTVT.

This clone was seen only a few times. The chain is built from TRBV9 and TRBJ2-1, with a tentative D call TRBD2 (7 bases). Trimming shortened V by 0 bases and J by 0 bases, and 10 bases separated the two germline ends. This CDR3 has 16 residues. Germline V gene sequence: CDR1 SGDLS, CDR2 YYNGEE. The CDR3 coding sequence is TGTGCCAGCAGCGTAGGCGGGGGCTTCTCCTACAATGAGCAGTTCTTC. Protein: CASSVGGGFSYNEQFF.

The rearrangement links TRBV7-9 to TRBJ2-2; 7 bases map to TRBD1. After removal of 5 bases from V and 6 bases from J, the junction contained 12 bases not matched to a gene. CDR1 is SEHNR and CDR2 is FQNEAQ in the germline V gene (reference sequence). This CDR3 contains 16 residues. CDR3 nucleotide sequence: TGTGCCAGCAGCACCACCCGGGACAGCGTGTCCGGGGAGCTGTTTTTT. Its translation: CASSTTRDSVSGELFF.

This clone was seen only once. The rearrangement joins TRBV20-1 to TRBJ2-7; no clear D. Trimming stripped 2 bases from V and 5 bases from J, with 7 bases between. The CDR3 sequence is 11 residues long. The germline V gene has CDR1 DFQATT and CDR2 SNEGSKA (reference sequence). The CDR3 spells CSARPVNEQYF. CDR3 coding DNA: TGCAGTGCTAGACCTGTTAACGAGCAGTACTTC.

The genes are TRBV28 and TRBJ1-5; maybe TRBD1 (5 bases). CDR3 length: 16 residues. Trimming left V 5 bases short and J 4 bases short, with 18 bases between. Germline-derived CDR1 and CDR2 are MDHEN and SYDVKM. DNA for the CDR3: TGTGCCAGCAGTATTATGTCCCAGGGAGGGAATCAGCCCCAGCATTTT. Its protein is CASSIMSQGGNQPQHF.

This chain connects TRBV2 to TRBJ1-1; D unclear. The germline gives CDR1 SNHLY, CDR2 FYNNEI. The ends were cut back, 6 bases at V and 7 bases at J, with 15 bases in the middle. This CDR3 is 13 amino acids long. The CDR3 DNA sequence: TGTGCCAGCAGGGAGAGGAGGTACGATGAAGCTTTCTTT. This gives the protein CASRERRYDEAFF.

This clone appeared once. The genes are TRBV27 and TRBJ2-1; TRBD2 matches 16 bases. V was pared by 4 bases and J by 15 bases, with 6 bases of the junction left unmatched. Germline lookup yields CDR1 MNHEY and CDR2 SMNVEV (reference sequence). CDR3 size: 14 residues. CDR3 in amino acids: CASSSGTSGGDLFF. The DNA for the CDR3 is TGTGCCAGCAGTTCTGGGACTAGCGGGGGGGATCTGTTCTTC.

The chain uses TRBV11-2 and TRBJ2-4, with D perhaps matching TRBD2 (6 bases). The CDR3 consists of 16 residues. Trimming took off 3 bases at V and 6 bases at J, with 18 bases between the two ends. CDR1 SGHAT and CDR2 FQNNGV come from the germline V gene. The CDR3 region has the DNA TGTGCCAGCAGCTTGTTGGAGGGTAGGGCGGGAAACATTCAGTACTTC. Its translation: CASSLLEGRAGNIQYF.

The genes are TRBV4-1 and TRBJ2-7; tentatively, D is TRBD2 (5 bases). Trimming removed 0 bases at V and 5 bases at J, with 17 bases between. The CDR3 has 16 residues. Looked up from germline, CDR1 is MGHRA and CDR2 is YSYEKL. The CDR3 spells CASSQEVGLGSHEQYF. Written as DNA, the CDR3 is TGCGCCAGCAGCCAAGAAGTAGGACTTGGCAGCCACGAGCAGTACTTC.

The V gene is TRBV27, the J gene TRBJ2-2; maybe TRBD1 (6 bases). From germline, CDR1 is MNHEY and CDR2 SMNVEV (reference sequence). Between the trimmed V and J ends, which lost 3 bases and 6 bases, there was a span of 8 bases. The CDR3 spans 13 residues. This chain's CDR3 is CASSFQGSGELFF. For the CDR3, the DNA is TGTGCCAGCAGTTTCCAGGGGTCCGGGGAGCTGTTTTTT.

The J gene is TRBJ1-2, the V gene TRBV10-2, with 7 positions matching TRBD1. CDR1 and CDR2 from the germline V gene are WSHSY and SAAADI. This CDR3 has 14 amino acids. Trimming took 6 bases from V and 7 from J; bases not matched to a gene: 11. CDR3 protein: CASRNNRGGFGYTF. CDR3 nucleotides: TGCGCCAGCAGGAATAACAGGGGAGGTTTTGGCTACACCTTC.

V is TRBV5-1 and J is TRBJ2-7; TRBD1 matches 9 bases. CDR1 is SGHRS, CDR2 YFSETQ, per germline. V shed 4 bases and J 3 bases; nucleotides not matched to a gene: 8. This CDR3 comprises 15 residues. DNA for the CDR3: TGCGCCAGCAGCCTGGCCGGGGACAGGGACTACGAGCAGTACTTC. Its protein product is CASSLAGDRDYEQYF.

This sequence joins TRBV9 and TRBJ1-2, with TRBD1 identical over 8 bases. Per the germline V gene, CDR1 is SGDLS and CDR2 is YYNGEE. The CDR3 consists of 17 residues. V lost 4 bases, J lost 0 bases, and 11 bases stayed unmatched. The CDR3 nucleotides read TGTGCCAGCAGCAAGGGACAGGCGACGCAAGCTAACTATGGCTACACCTTC. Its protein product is CASSKGQATQANYGYTF. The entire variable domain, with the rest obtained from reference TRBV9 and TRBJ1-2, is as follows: DSGVTQTPKHLITATGQRVTLRCSPRSGDLSVYWYQQSLDQGLQFLIQYYNGEERAKGNILERFSAQQFPDLHSELNLSSLELGDSALYFCASSKGQATQANYGYTFGSGTRLTVV.

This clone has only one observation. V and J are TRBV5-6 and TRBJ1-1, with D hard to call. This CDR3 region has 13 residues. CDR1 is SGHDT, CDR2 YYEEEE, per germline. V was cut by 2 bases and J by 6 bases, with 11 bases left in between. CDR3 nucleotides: TGTGCCAGCAGCTTATCGGAGGGCCCTGAAGCTTTCTTT. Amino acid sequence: CASSLSEGPEAFF.

CDR3 region: CASKGGGLETQYF. CDR3 in DNA: TGTGCCAGTAAGGGCGGGGGGTTGGAGACCCAGTACTTC. The V gene is TRBV19, the J gene TRBJ2-5; 8 bases align to TRBD2. The CDR3 is 13 amino acids. J lost 5 bases, V lost 7 bases, and 6 bases had no gene match. Germline loops: CDR1 LNHDA, CDR2 SQIVND (reference sequence).

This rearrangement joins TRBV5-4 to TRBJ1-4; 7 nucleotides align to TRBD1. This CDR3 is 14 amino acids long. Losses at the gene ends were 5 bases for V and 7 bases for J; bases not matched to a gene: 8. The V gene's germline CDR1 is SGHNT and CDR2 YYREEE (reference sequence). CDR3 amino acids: CASSQGGGVEKLFF. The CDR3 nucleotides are TGTGCCAGCAGTCAAGGGGGCGGAGTTGAAAAACTGTTTTTT.

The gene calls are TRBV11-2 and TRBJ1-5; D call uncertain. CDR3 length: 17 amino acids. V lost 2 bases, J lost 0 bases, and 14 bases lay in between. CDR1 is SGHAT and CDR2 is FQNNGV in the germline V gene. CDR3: CASSLSYDTGSNQPQHF. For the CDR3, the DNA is TGTGCCAGCAGCTTAAGCTATGATACGGGTAGCAATCAGCCCCAGCATTTT.